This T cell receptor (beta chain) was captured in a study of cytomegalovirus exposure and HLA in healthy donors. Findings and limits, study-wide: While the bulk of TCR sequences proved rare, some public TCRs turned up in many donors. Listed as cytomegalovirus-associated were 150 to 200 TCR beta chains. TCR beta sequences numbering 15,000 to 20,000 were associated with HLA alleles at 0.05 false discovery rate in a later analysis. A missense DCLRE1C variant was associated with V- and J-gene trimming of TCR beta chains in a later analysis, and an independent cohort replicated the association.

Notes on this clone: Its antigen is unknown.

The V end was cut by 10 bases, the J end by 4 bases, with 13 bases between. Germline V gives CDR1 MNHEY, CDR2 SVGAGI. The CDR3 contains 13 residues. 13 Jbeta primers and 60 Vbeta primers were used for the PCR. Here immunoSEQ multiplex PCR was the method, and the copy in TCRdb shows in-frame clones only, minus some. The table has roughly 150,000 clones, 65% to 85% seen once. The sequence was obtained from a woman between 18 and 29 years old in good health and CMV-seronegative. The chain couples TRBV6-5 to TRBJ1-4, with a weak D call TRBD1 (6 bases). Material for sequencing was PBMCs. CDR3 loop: CATQGSYNEKLFF. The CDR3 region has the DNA TGTGCCACTCAGGGGTCTTATAATGAAAAACTGTTTTTT.